This T cell receptor (beta chain) was identified in a study of control samples from healthy donors and cancer patients. The V gene lost 0 bases and the J gene lost 6 bases, with 20 bases spanning the gap. Germline lookup yields CDR1 MNHEY and CDR2 SVGEGT. This CDR3 is built from 17 residues. TCRdb keeps only in-frame clones here, not all; method: immunoSEQ multiplex PCR. The sample carries some 65,000 clones, 75% to 90% recorded once. This chain joins TRBV6-2 or TRBV6-3 and TRBJ1-1; D remains ambiguous. The specimen sequenced was PBMCs. The sequence was collected from a woman between 50 and 59 years old with lung cancer. The CDR3 region is CASSYSLFGSLLAEAFF. The CDR3, as DNA: TGTGCCAGCAGTTACTCGTTATTCGGCTCCCTGCTCGCTGAAGCTTTCTTT.